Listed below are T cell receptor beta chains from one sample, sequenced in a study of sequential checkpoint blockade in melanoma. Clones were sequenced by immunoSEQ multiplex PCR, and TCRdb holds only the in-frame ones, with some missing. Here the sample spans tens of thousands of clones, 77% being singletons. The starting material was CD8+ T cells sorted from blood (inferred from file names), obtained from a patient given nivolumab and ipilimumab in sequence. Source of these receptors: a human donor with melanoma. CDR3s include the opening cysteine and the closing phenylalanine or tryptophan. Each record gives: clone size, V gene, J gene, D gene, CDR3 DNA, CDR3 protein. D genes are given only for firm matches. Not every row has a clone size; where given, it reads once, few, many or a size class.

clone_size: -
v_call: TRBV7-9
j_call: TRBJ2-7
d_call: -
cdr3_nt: TGTGCCAGCAGCTTACGGGCGGAGGCGCCCTCCTACGAGCAGTACTTC
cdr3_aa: CASSLRAEAPSYEQYF

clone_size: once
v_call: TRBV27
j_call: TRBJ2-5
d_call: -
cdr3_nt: TGTGCCAGCAGTTTGAAGATGGCATCCCAAGAGACCCAGTACTTC
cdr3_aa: CASSLKMASQETQYF

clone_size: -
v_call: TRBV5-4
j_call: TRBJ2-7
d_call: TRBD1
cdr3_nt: TGTGCCAGCAGCCGGGACAGGGGCCGGGGGGAGCAGTACTTC
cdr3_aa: CASSRDRGRGEQYF

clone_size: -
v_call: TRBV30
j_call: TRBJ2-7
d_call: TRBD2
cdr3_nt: TGTGCCTGGAGTGTACATAGCGGGACCGAGCAGTACTTC
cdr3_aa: CAWSVHSGTEQYF

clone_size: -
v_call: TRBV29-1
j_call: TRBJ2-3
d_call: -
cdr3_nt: TGCAGCGTTGATCTAGCCGGAGATACGCAGTATTTT
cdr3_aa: CSVDLAGDTQYF

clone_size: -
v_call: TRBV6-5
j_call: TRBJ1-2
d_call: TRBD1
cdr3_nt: TGTGCCAGCAGTTACTCCGGGACAGGTGGCGGCTACACCTTC
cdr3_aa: CASSYSGTGGGYTF

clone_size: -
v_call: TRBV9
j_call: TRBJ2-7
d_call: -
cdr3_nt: TGTGCCAGCAGCGTAGGGGGACTCCCCTCCTACGAGCAGTACTTC
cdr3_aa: CASSVGGLPSYEQYF

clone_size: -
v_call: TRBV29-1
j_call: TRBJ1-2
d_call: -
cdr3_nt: TGCAGCGTCGAAAGATCCCAGCGAAATGGCTACACCTTC
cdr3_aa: CSVERSQRNGYTF

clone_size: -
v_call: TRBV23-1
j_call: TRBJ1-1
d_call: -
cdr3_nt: TGCGCCAGCAGTCAATTTCGTGTGAGGGAAGCTTTCTTT
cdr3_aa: CASSQFRVREAFF

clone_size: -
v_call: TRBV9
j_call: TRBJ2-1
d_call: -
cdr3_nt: TGTGCCAGCAGCGTATCCCCTGACAATGAGCAGTTCTTC
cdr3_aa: CASSVSPDNEQFF

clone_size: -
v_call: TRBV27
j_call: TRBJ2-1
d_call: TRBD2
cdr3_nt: TGTGCCGTAGCGACTAGCGGGACCTACAATGAGCAGTTCTTC
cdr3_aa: CAVATSGTYNEQFF

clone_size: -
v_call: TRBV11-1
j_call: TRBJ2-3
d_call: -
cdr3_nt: TGTGCCAGCAGCCCCCCGTGGGCCTCTAGCACAGATACGCAGTATTTT
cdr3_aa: CASSPPWASSTDTQYF

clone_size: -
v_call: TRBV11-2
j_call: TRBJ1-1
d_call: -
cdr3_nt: TGTGCCAGCAGCTCGCACAGGGCTGAAGCTTTCTTT
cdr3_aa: CASSSHRAEAFF

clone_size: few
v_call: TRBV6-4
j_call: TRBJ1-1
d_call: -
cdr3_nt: TGTGCCAGCAGTGCCAGGGTCGAAACTGAAGCTTTCTTT
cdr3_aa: CASSARVETEAFF

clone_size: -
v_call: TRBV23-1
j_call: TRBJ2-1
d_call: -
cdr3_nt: TGCGCCAGCAGTCATGTGACAATGGCTTTTGTTTTTCTCAATGAGCAGTTCTTC
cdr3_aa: CASSHVTMAFVFLNEQFF

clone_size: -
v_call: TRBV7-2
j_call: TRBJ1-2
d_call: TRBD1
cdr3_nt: TGTGCCAGCAGCCCAACGCCAGGGACAGGGGTTGACGGCTACACCTTC
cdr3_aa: CASSPTPGTGVDGYTF

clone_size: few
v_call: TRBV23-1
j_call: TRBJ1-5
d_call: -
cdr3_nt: TGCGCCAGCAGTCAATCGGGGGCAGTGAGCAATCAGCCCCAGCATTTT
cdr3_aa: CASSQSGAVSNQPQHF

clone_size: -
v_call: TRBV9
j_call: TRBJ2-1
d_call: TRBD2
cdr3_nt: TGTGCCAGCAGCCCCCCGGGGGGGTGGGATGAGCAGTTCTTC
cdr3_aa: CASSPPGGWDEQFF

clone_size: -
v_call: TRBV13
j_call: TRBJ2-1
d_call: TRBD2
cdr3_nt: TGTGCCAGCAGCTTACCCGGACTAGCATCGTACAATGAGCAGTTCTTC
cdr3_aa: CASSLPGLASYNEQFF

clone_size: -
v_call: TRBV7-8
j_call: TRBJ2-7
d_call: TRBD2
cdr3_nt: TGTGCCAGCAGCCCCGGGACTAGCAGTACCTACGAGCAGTACTTC
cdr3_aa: CASSPGTSSTYEQYF

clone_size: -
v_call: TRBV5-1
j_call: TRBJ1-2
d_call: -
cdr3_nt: TGCGCCAGCAGCTCCTCTTCCGGGGCTAACTATGGCTACACCTTC
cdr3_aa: CASSSSSGANYGYTF

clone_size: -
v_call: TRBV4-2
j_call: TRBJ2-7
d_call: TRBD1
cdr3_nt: TGTGCCAGCAGCCAAGGACAGGGGCCCGACGAGCAGTACTTC
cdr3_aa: CASSQGQGPDEQYF

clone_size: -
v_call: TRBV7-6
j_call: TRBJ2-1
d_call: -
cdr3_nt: TGTGCCAGCAGCCCCACGCAGGGGACCTACAATGAGCAGTTCTTC
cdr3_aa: CASSPTQGTYNEQFF

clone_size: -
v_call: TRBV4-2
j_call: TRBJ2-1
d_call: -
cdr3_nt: TGTGCCAGCAGCCCCCGGGACAACAATGAGCAGTTCTTC
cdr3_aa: CASSPRDNNEQFF

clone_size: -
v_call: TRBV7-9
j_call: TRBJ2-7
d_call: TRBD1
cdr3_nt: TGTGCCAGCAGCTCCGATGAAGACAGGGTCGGTGAGCAGTACTTC
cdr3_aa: CASSSDEDRVGEQYF

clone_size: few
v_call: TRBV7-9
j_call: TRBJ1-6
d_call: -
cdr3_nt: TGTGCCAGCAGCTCCAAGACAGATTATAATTCACCCCTCCACTTT
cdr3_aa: CASSSKTDYNSPLHF

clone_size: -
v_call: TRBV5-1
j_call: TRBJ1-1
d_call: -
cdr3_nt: TGCGCCAGCAGCTTGAATTTCCTACCGGACACTGAAGCTTTCTTT
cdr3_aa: CASSLNFLPDTEAFF

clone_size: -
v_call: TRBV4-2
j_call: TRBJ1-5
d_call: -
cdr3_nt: TGTGCCAGCAGCCAAGGGTTTCTTGGGGGAGGTCAGCCCCAGCATTTT
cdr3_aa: CASSQGFLGGGQPQHF

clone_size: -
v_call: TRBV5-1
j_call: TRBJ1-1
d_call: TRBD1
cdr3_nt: TGCGCCAGCAGCTTGGCAGGGGGATTCGAAGCTTTCTTT
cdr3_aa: CASSLAGGFEAFF

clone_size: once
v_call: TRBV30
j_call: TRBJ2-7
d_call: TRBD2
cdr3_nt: TGTGCCTGGAGTTCGGGACTAGTCTACGAGCAGTACTTC
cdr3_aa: CAWSSGLVYEQYF

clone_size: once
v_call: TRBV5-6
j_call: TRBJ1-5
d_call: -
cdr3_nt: TGTGCCAGCAGTTCTCAGGGGAATAGCAATCAGCCCCAGCATTTT
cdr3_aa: CASSSQGNSNQPQHF

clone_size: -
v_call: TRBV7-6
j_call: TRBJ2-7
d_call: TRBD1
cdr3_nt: TGTGCCAGCAGCCATAGGACAGGGTTGAACGAGCAGTACTTC
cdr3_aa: CASSHRTGLNEQYF

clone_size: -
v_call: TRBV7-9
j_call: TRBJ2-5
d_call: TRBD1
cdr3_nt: TGTGCCAGCAGCGAACAGGGGACGGAGGAGACCCAGTACTTC
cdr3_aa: CASSEQGTEETQYF

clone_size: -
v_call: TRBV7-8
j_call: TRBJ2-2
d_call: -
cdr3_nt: TGTGCCAGCAGCTTAACACTAGCAACTGCAAGAACCGGGGAGCTGTTTTTT
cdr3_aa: CASSLTLATARTGELFF

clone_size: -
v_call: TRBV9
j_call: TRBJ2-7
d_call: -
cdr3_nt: TGTGCCAGCAGCGGGCAGGGGCATGAGGCCTACGAGCAGTACTTC
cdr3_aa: CASSGQGHEAYEQYF

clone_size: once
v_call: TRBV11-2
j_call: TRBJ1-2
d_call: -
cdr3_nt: TGTGCCAGCAGCCCTTTGACAGTCTATGGCTACACCTTC
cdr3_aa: CASSPLTVYGYTF

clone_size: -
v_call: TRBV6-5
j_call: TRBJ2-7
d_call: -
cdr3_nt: TGTGCCAGCAGGATAGGGAGCTCCTACGAGCAGTACTTC
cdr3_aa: CASRIGSSYEQYF

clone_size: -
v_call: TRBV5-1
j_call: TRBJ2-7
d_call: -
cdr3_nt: TGCGCCAGCAGCTTGACGGTCGACTCCTACGAGCAGTACTTC
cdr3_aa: CASSLTVDSYEQYF

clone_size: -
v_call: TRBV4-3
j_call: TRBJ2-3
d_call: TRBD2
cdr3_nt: TGCGCCAGCAGCCAATACCTAGCGGGAGGGGAAGATACGCAGTATTTT
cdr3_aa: CASSQYLAGGEDTQYF

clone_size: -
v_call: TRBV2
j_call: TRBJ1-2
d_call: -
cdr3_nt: TGTGCCAGCAGGACCCCTCCGATGGTCGGGGTAACTAACTATGGCTACACCTTC
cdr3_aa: CASRTPPMVGVTNYGYTF

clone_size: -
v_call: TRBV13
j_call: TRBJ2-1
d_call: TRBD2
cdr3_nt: TGTGCCAGCAGCGCAGCGGGACTAGCGGGTAGGGAGCAGTTCTTC
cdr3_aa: CASSAAGLAGREQFF

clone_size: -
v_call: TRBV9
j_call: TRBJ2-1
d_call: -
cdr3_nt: TGTGCCAGCAGCGCATCTAGCAAAGTTTGGAATGAGCAGTTCTTC
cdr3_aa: CASSASSKVWNEQFF

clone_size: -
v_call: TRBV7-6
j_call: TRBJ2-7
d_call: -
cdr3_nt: TGTGCCAGCAGCCTCGGGACACGCGAGCAGTACTTC
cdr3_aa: CASSLGTREQYF

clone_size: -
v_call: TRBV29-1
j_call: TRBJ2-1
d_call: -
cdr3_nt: TGCAGCGTTTCCCGCAGGGACTACAATGAGCAGTTCTTC
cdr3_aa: CSVSRRDYNEQFF

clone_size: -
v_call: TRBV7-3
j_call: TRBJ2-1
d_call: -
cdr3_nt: TGTGCCAGCAGCTTTGGGCTAGCCCTTTACAATGAGCAGTTCTTC
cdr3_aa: CASSFGLALYNEQFF

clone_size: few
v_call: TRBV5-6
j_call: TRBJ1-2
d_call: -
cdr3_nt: TGTGCCAGCAGGCAGGGAGGTCTTGGCTACACCTTC
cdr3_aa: CASRQGGLGYTF